The 26 T cell receptor beta chains below come from one sample, sequenced in a study of blood T cell repertoires in COVID-19. Libraries were prepared by immunoSEQ multiplex PCR; TCRdb keeps only in-frame clonotypes and omits some of them. The sample yields 300,000 to 450,000 clones, 80% to 90% seen once. Sequenced input: PBMCs or T cells enriched from blood (not recorded which). These receptors all come from a man between 18 and 35 years old who had recovered from COVID-19.

The chain couples TRBV9 to TRBJ2-3, with D maybe TRBD2 (6 bases). The CDR3 loop spans 15 amino acids. Germline V gives CDR1 SGDLS, CDR2 YYNGEE. Trimming stripped 3 bases from V and 3 bases from J, with 14 bases between. The CDR3 loop reads CASSALYRGTDTQYF. CDR3 coding DNA: TGTGCCAGCAGCGCCTTATATCGGGGGACAGATACGCAGTATTTT.

This clone has only one observation. The V call is TRBV27, the J call TRBJ1-1; D possibly corresponds to TRBD1 (5 bases). The CDR3 runs 16 residues. Germline V gives CDR1 MNHEY, CDR2 SMNVEV (reference sequence). V dropped 3 bases and J dropped 0 bases, with 14 bases sitting between them. Here the CDR3 DNA reads TGTGCCAGCAGTTTGAAGGCAGGGAGGATGAACACTGAAGCTTTCTTT. Amino acids: CASSLKAGRMNTEAFF.

V and J are TRBV5-1 and TRBJ2-7, with TRBD1 matching 8 bases. The CDR3 runs 14 residues. The V segment lost 0 bases and the J segment 6 bases; nucleotides outside the gene matches: 5. Germline values: CDR1 SGHRS, CDR2 YFSETQ. The CDR3 DNA follows: TGCGCCAGCAGCTTGGATAGACAGGGGTTCGAGCAGTACTTC. This gives the protein CASSLDRQGFEQYF.

The chain carries TRBV6-2 or TRBV6-3 and TRBJ2-7; TRBD1 is a possible D gene (6 bases). The V gene lost 4 bases and the J gene lost 0 bases, with 10 bases spanning the gap. CDR1 and CDR2 (germline): MNHEY, SVGEGT. The CDR3 is 14 residues long. CDR3 coding DNA: TGTGCCAGCAGTTTAGGACAGAGCTCCTACGAGCAGTACTTC. This sequence encodes CASSLGQSSYEQYF.

The gene calls are TRBV10-3 and TRBJ1-1, with 10 nucleotides matching TRBD1. This CDR3 has 16 amino acids. CDR1 ENHRY and CDR2 SYGVKD come from the germline V gene. Losses at the gene ends were 2 bases for V and 5 bases for J; bases not matched to a gene: 8. CDR3 sequence: CAISEGLGTGDTEAFF. CDR3 coding DNA: TGTGCCATCAGTGAGGGACTCGGGACAGGGGATACTGAAGCTTTCTTT.

The chain couples TRBV5-1 to TRBJ1-1; TRBD1 aligns across 8 bases. From germline, CDR1 is SGHRS and CDR2 YFSETQ. The CDR3 runs to 14 residues. The V gene end was trimmed by 3 bases and the J gene end by 6 bases; junction bases not matched to a gene: 7. The chain's CDR3 is CASSSTGVSAEAFF. Written as DNA, the CDR3 is TGCGCCAGCAGCTCGACAGGGGTTTCGGCTGAAGCTTTCTTT.

The chain combines TRBV4-2 with TRBJ2-7, with TRBD1 as a possible D gene (5 bases). V lost 0 bases to trimming and J lost 4 bases, with 13 bases between them. Looked up from germline, CDR1 is LGHNA and CDR2 is YNFKEQ. This CDR3 is 15 amino acids long. CDR3 in DNA: TGTGCCAGCAGCCAAGATCTTAACAGGCAGTACGAGCAGTACTTC. Translation gives CASSQDLNRQYEQYF.

V gene TRBV5-6 combines with J gene TRBJ2-2; D possibly corresponds to TRBD1 (5 bases). Germline V CDR1 and CDR2: SGHDT, YYEEEE. The CDR3 is 14 amino acids. Trimming took 6 bases from V and 5 from J, leaving 14 bases between them. This CDR3 is CASIQGSVTGELFF. The CDR3 nucleotides read TGTGCCAGCATCCAGGGTTCGGTGACCGGGGAGCTGTTTTTT.

V usage is TRBV12-5 and J usage is TRBJ1-3; D remains ambiguous. This CDR3 comprises 15 residues. The V gene lost 9 bases and the J gene lost 0 bases, with 15 bases spanning the gap. Germline values: CDR1 LGHNT, CDR2 FRNRAP. Here the CDR3 reads CASQFGSNSGNTIYF. The CDR3 DNA reads as TGTGCTAGCCAATTCGGGAGTAACTCTGGAAACACCATATATTTT.

The chain carries TRBV5-6 and TRBJ2-1, with 9 bases that match TRBD1. CDR3 length: 14 residues. V lost 7 bases, J lost 5 bases, and 7 bases stayed unmatched. Germline V gene lookup returns CDR1 SGHDT and CDR2 YYEEEE. The CDR3 region is CASGAGTGHNEQFF. In DNA, the CDR3 is TGTGCCAGCGGCGCCGGGACAGGGCACAATGAGCAGTTCTTC.

This rearrangement joins TRBV2 to TRBJ2-3; the D gene is possibly TRBD2 (5 bases). This CDR3 region has 13 residues. Per the germline V gene, CDR1 is SNHLY and CDR2 is FYNNEI. V dropped 8 bases and J dropped 0 bases, with 9 bases sitting between them. The CDR3 loop reads CASAGRSTDTQYF. CDR3 bases: TGTGCCAGCGCGGGTAGGAGCACAGATACGCAGTATTTT.

The chain combines TRBV6-6 with TRBJ1-3; 10 positions agree with TRBD1. V shed 6 bases, J shed 7 bases, and the junction held 6 bases outside the gene matches. CDR1 MNHNY and CDR2 SVGAGI come from the germline V gene (reference sequence). There are 14 residues in the CDR3. CDR3 protein: CASRPGQGVNTIYF. The DNA of the CDR3 is TGTGCCAGCAGACCCGGACAGGGGGTCAACACCATATATTTT.

The chain recombines TRBV9 with TRBJ2-7; 11 bases map to TRBD2. This CDR3 is built from 16 residues. Germline trimming cut 0 bases from V and 6 bases from J; bases unmatched to any gene: 8. Looked up from germline, CDR1 is SGDLS and CDR2 is YYNGEE. CDR3 in DNA: TGTGCCAGCAGCGTAGGGGCCGGACTAGCGGGCGTCGAGCAGTACTTC. Amino acids: CASSVGAGLAGVEQYF.

This clone was detected once. The rearrangement uses TRBV4-1 and TRBJ2-7; 7 positions agree with TRBD2. The CDR3 length is 14 residues. CDR1 is MGHRA and CDR2 is YSYEKL in the germline V gene. J was trimmed by 2 bases and V by 4 bases; bases with no gene match: 5. The CDR3 DNA reads TGCGCCAGCAGCCCTCGGGGGGACGCCTACGAGCAGTACTTC. This translates into CASSPRGDAYEQYF.

This chain uses TRBV5-1 with TRBJ2-1; 9 bases are shared with TRBD1. J gave up 7 bases and V 0 bases, and 8 bases lay outside the gene matches. This CDR3 contains 16 residues. Germline CDR1 and CDR2: SGHRS and YFSETQ. Here the CDR3 DNA reads TGCGCCAGCAGCTTGGTCTACAGGGGGCGCAGAAATGAGCAGTTCTTC. Its translation is CASSLVYRGRRNEQFF.

The chain links TRBV28 to TRBJ1-2; the D gene is possibly TRBD1 (6 bases). The CDR3 contains 15 residues. The germline gives CDR1 MDHEN, CDR2 SYDVKM. Trimming took off 3 bases at V and 4 bases at J, with 15 bases between the two ends. The CDR3 DNA reads TGTGCCAGCAGTTTGTCGGGGGGCCGGGGCTATGGCTACACCTTC. Amino acid sequence: CASSLSGGRGYGYTF.

A few counts support this clone. This chain connects TRBV11-3 to TRBJ1-1; 8 positions match TRBD1. J gave up 0 bases and V 0 bases, and 9 bases lay outside the gene matches. The CDR3 sequence is 18 residues long. Germline V gives CDR1 SGHNT, CDR2 YENEEA. The CDR3 DNA is TGTGCCAGCAGCTTAGAATCCGGGACAGGAATCATGAACACTGAAGCTTTCTTT. Translating gives CASSLESGTGIMNTEAFF.

The rearrangement joins TRBV7-3 to TRBJ2-7, with 9 bases identical to TRBD2. After removal of 4 bases from V and 3 bases from J, the junction contained 7 bases not matched to a gene. CDR1 and CDR2 from the germline V gene are SGHTA and FQGTGA. The CDR3 length is 15 residues. Written as DNA, the CDR3 is TGTGCCAGCAGCTCAAAAAGCGGGGGGAACTACGAGCAGTACTTC. It is translated as CASSSKSGGNYEQYF.

V is TRBV28 and J is TRBJ1-2, with TRBD1 matching over 7 bases. Germline V CDR1 and CDR2: MDHEN, SYDVKM. The trim removed 7 bases at V and 1 base at J, leaving 6 bases unmatched. The CDR3 is made up of 14 amino acids. CDR3 DNA: TGTGCCAGCACCATTGGGGACAGTAACTATGGCTACACCTTC. Protein sequence: CASTIGDSNYGYTF.

This clone appeared a single time. V and J are TRBV5-6 and TRBJ2-7; D might be TRBD1 (6 bases). V was cut by 6 bases and J by 3 bases, with 13 bases left in between. The CDR3 covers 13 residues. From germline, CDR1 is SGHDT and CDR2 YYEEEE. The CDR3 bases are TGTGCCAGCACCCACAGGGTGGACTACGAGCAGTACTTC. Protein product: CASTHRVDYEQYF.

The genes are TRBV5-1 and TRBJ2-3, with 8 bases fitting TRBD1. CDR1 and CDR2 (germline): SGHRS, YFSETQ. V lost 4 bases to trimming and J lost 1 base; unmatched junction nucleotides: 14. The CDR3 length is 18 residues. CDR3 sequence: CASSQGQVLARGTDTQYF. In DNA, the CDR3 is TGCGCCAGCAGCCAGGGACAGGTCCTTGCCAGAGGCACAGATACGCAGTATTTT.

This chain links TRBV3-1 (or the pseudogene TRBV3-2) with TRBJ2-1; tentatively, D is TRBD2 (5 bases). Germline lookup yields CDR1 LGHDT and CDR2 YNNKEL (reference sequence). The V end was cut by 4 bases, the J end by 12 bases, with 22 bases between. This CDR3 is built from 15 residues. This CDR3 reads CASSPTPPPGWLQFF. In nucleotides, the CDR3 is TGTGCCAGCAGCCCTACCCCTCCGCCGGGGTGGTTGCAGTTCTTC.

The V gene is TRBV5-6, the J gene TRBJ1-2; TRBD1 matches at 7 bases. The V gene end was trimmed by 4 bases and the J gene end by 6 bases; junction bases not matched to a gene: 3. Per germline, CDR1 SGHDT and CDR2 YYEEEE. The CDR3 is 12 residues long. CDR3 bases: TGTGCCAGCAGCGGACAGGTTAATGGCTACACCTTC. Translated, it gives CASSGQVNGYTF.

J is TRBJ2-5 and V is TRBV27; 9 bases align to TRBD1. There are 13 residues in the CDR3. The V gene end was trimmed by 8 bases and the J gene end by 5 bases; junction bases not matched to a gene: 6. Germline V lookup: CDR1 MNHEY, CDR2 SMNVEV (reference sequence). DNA for the CDR3: TGTGCCAGCCGCGGGACAGGGAGTGAGACCCAGTACTTC. This encodes CASRGTGSETQYF.

This clone was seen ten or more times. The CDR3 spells CASSEKTGGTDTQYF. DNA for the CDR3: TGTGCCAGCAGTGAAAAAACAGGGGGCACAGATACGCAGTATTTT. The rearrangement joins TRBV6-4 to TRBJ2-3, with TRBD1 matching over 7 bases. V lost 3 bases and J lost 1; bases outside the gene matches: 4. Looked up from germline, CDR1 is MRHNA and CDR2 is SNTAGT. This CDR3 is 15 amino acids long.

The V gene is TRBV18, the J gene TRBJ2-1, with TRBD2 matching over 8 bases. CDR3 length equals 15 residues. J lost 9 bases, V lost 0 bases, and 7 bases had no gene match. CDR1 KGHSH and CDR2 LQKENI come from the germline V gene. CDR3 sequence (DNA): TGTGCCAGCTCACCACCCGGGACTAGGTGGGGTGAGCAGTTCTTC. This codes for CASSPPGTRWGEQFF.